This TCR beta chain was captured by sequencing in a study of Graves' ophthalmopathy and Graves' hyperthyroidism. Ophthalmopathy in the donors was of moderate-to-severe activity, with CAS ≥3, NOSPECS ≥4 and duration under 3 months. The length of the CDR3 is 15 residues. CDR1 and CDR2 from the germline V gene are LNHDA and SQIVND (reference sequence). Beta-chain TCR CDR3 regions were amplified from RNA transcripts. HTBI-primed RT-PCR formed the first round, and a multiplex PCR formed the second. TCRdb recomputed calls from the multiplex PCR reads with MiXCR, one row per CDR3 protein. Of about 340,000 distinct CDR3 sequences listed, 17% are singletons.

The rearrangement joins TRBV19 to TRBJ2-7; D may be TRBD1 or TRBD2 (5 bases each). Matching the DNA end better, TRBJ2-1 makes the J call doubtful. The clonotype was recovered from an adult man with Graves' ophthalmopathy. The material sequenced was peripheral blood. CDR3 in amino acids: CASSIFEGSPYEQFF. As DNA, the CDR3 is TGTGCCAGTAGTATCTTCGAGGGGTCCCCCTACGAGCAGTTCTTC.